This T cell receptor (beta chain) was recovered during a study of cytomegalovirus exposure and HLA in healthy donors. Study-level results: A list of roughly 160 TCR beta chains associated with cytomegalovirus was given. Later analysis showed TCR association rates varying by HLA locus, highest for DRB1 and lowest for HLA-C. TCR beta V- and J-gene trimming, according to a later analysis, was linked to a missense DCLRE1C variant.

V gave up 4 bases and J gave up 5 bases, with 18 bases separating them. The CDR3 runs to 15 residues. The germline V gene encodes CDR1 SGHDT and CDR2 YYEEEE. PCR primers comprised 60 Vbeta and 13 Jbeta primers. The data were produced by immunoSEQ multiplex PCR, yet TCRdb's version contains in-frame clones alone and is incomplete. The data contain 55,000 to 80,000 clones, about 65% of them singletons. These donors counted as nominally healthy when sampled, but unrecorded immune exposures were likely. Concerning this clone itself: The antigen remains undetermined.

The V call is TRBV5-6, the J call TRBJ2-5; TRBD2 might be the D (5 bases). This receptor was taken from a woman between 25 and 40 years old in good health and CMV-seronegative. Sequenced material: PBMCs. The CDR3 here is CASSGVAAGGETQYF. Here the CDR3 DNA reads TGTGCCAGCAGCGGGGTGGCGGCGGGTGGGGAGACCCAGTACTTC.